This T cell receptor (beta chain) was obtained from a study of T cells in narcolepsy. Study observations and caveats: Blood of same and different patients, but not healthy controls, reportedly held recurring autoreactive clonotypes.

The CDR3 is 13 residues long. Germline lookup yields CDR1 SGHTS and CDR2 YDEGEE. With 1 base removed from V and 8 bases from J, the gap between germline ends came to 12 bases. This clone was recorded a few times. The target antigen is unknown. Generated by immunoSEQ multiplex PCR, the TCRdb table keeps only in-frame clones and is missing some. Counted here are tens of thousands of clones, approximately 85% occurring once; the ten biggest clones make up about 1.6%. The chain uses TRBV5-8 and TRBJ1-2; a possible D gene is TRBD1 (5 bases). Material for sequencing was CD45RA- memory CD4+ T cells from PBMCs. The receptor comes from a human donor with narcolepsy. The CDR3 sequence is CASSLRQKAGYTF. The CDR3, as DNA: TGTGCCAGCAGCTTGAGACAGAAGGCCGGCTACACCTTC. Full variable domain (outside the CDR3, taken from reference TRBV5-8 and TRBJ1-2): EAGVTQSPTHLIKTRGQQATLRCSPISGHTSVYWYQQALGLGLQFLLWYDEGEERNRGNFPPRFSGRQFPNYSSELNVNALELEDSALYLCASSLRQKAGYTFGSGTRLTVV.